The 10 T cell receptor beta chains presented below share a single source sample, sequenced in a study of CD8 T cells in Susac syndrome. Reverse transcription used roughly 0.45 to 1 ug RNA and random hexamers. Via MiXCR, TCRdb re-called the immunoSEQ multiplex PCR reads, giving one row per CDR3 protein. The data contain 120,000 or so distinct CDR3 sequences, approximately 94% of them singletons. Specimen: CD4+ T cells from PBMCs. These receptors all come from a human donor with multiple sclerosis.

The chain employs TRBV5-1 and TRBJ2-3; 7 nucleotides line up with TRBD2. Trimming removed 4 bases from V and 2 bases from J; junction bases left unmatched: 4. Germline V gene lookup returns CDR1 SGHRS and CDR2 YFSETQ. The CDR3 sequence is 14 residues long. The CDR3 DNA reads TGCGCCAGCAGCGCGGGGGAGGACACAGATACGCAGTATTTT. This sequence encodes CASSAGEDTDTQYF.

The chain couples TRBV24-1 to TRBJ2-6, with 7 bases identical to TRBD1. The trim removed 3 bases at V and 1 base at J, leaving 8 bases unmatched. The CDR3 loop spans 18 amino acids. Germline CDR1 and CDR2: KGHDR and SFDVKD. CDR3 region: CATSDLAGGWSGANVLTF. CDR3 DNA sequence: TGTGCCACCAGTGATCTAGCAGGGGGATGGTCTGGGGCCAACGTCCTGACTTTC.

V gene TRBV3-1 combines with J gene TRBJ1-1; perhaps TRBD1 as D (6 bases). The germline gives CDR1 LGHDT, CDR2 YNNKEL (reference sequence). The V gene lost 0 bases and the J gene lost 2 bases, with 19 bases spanning the gap. CDR3 length: 18 residues. DNA for the CDR3: TGTGCCAGCAGCCAAGATCTTGCCAGAAAGGGGGACAACACTGAAGCTTTCTTT. This translates into CASSQDLARKGDNTEAFF.

J is TRBJ1-5 and V is TRBV4-3; D ambiguous. This CDR3 is built from 13 residues. The ends were cut back, 4 bases at V and 7 bases at J, with 11 bases in the middle. Germline V CDR1 and CDR2: LGHNA, YSLEER. The CDR3 coding sequence is TGCGCCAGCAGCCGCCGCGGAGGCCAGCCCCAGCATTTT. This codes for CASSRRGGQPQHF.

The CDR3 DNA is TGTGCCAGCAGTTCTTTCGGGCAGCCCCAGCATTTT. As protein: CASSSFGQPQHF. V usage is TRBV27 and J usage is TRBJ1-5; no clear D gene. Germline loops: CDR1 MNHEY, CDR2 SMNVEV (reference sequence). The V end lost 4 bases, the J end lost 7 bases, and 8 bases lay between the germline ends. CDR3 length: 12 amino acids.

The chain has TRBV5-1 and TRBJ1-1, with TRBD1 matching over 8 bases. This CDR3 region has 15 residues. After removal of 1 base from V and 1 base from J, the junction contained 3 bases not matched to a gene. In germline, CDR1 is SGHRS, CDR2 YFSETQ. In DNA form, the CDR3 reads TGCGCCAGCAGCTTGCGGACAGGGCGGAACACTGAAGCTTTCTTT. This gives the protein CASSLRTGRNTEAFF.

The genes are TRBV7-9 and TRBJ1-5, with D possibly matching TRBD1 (5 bases). The CDR3 has 12 residues. The germline V gene encodes CDR1 SEHNR and CDR2 FQNEAQ (reference sequence). V was shortened by 9 bases and J by 5 bases, with 11 bases between the two germline ends. CDR3 residues: CASGTWDQPQHF. In nucleotides, the CDR3 is TGTGCCAGTGGGACTTGGGATCAGCCCCAGCATTTT.

The sample holds a few counts of this clonotype. The rearrangement uses TRBV5-1 and TRBJ2-7; D not resolved. The germline V gene has CDR1 SGHRS and CDR2 YFSETQ. V was shortened by 0 bases and J by 4 bases, with 5 bases between the two germline ends. CDR3 length: 12 amino acids. CDR3 in DNA: TGCGCCAGCAGCTTGGACCTTTACGAGCAGTACTTC. This sequence encodes CASSLDLYEQYF.

This chain links TRBV6-6 with TRBJ2-1, with 7 positions matching TRBD1. Looked up from germline, CDR1 is MNHNY and CDR2 is SVGAGI (reference sequence). V shed 5 bases, J shed 7 bases, and the junction held 5 bases outside the gene matches. The CDR3 runs 13 residues. This CDR3 reads CASSDRVGNEQFF. The CDR3 DNA is TGTGCCAGCAGTGACAGGGTTGGGAATGAGCAGTTCTTC.

V is TRBV18 and J is TRBJ2-1; D gene unclear. The CDR3 has 12 residues. V gave up 2 bases and J gave up 10 bases, with 9 bases separating them. The germline V gene has CDR1 KGHSH and CDR2 LQKENI. The CDR3 here is CASSPRIGEQFF. The CDR3 DNA is TGTGCCAGCTCACCAAGGATAGGAGAGCAGTTCTTC. The full variable domain, its missing parts supplied by reference TRBV18 and TRBJ2-1, is NAGVMQNPRHLVRRRGQEARLRCSPMKGHSHVYWYRQLPEEGLKFMVYLQKENIIDESGMPKERFSAEFPKEGPSILRIQQVVRGDSAAYFCASSPRIGEQFFGPGTRLTVL.